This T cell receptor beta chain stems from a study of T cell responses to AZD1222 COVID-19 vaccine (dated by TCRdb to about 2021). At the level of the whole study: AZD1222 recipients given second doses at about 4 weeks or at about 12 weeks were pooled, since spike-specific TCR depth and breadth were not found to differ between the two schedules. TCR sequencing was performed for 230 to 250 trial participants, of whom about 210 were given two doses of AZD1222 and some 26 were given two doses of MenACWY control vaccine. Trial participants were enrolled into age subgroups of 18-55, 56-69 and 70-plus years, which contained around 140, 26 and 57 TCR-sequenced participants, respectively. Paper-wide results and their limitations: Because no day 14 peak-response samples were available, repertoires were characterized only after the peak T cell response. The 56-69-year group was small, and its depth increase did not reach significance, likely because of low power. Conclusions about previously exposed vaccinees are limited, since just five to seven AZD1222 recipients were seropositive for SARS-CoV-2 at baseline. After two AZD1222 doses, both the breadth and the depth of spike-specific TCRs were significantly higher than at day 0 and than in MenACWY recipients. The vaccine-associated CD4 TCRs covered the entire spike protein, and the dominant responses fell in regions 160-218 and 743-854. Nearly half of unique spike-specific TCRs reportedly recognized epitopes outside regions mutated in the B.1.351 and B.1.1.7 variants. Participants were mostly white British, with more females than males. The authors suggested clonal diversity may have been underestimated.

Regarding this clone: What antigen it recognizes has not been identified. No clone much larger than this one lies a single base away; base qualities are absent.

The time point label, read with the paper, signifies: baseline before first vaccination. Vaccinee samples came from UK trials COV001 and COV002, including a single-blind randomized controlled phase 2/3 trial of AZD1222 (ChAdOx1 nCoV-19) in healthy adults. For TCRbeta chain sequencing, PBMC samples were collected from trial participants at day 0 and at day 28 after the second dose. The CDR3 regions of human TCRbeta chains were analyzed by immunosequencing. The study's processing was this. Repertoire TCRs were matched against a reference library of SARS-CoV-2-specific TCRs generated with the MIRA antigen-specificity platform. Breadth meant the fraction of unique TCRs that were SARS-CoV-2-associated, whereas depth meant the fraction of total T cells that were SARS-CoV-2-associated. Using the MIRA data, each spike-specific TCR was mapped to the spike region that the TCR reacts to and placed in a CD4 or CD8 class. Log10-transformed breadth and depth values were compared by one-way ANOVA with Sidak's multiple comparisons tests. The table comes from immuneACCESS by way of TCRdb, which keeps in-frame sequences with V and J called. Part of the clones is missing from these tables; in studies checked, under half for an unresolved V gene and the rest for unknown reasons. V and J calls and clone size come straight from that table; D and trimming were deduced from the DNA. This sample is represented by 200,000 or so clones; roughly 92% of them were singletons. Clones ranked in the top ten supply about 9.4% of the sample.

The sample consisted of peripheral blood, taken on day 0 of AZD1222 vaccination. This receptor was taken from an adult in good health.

This receptor has the CDR3 CASSLSQGRYNEQFF. The nucleotide sequence reads TGTGCCAGCAGCCTATCACAGGGAAGATACAATGAGCAGTTCTTC. The chain is encoded by TRBV7-2 joined to TRBJ2-1; TRBD1 is possibly the D segment (6 matching bases). Relative to germline, V is 5 bases shorter and J is 4 bases shorter, with 15 bases between their ends. CDR1 and CDR2 are read off the germline V gene as SGHTA and FQGNSA. Spanning cysteine to phenylalanine, the CDR3 consists of 15 amino acids. Just the 45-base CDR3 DNA is kept, in frame starting at base 1. With all but the CDR3 taken from the reference TRBV7-2 and TRBJ2-1 genes, the full variable domain is: GAGVSQSPSNKVTEKGKDVELRCDPISGHTALYWYRQSLGQGLEFLIYFQGNSAPDKSGLPSDRFSAERTGGSVSTLTIQRTQQEDSAVYLCASSLSQGRYNEQFFGPGTRLTVL.